One and the same sample provided the 21 T cell receptor beta chains below, sequenced in a study of early T cells in non-severe SARS-CoV-2 infection (dated by TCRdb to about 2021). Library preparation employed 5' RACE. The instrument was a NextSeq 500. TCRdb reprocessed the public reads (quality trimming at Q25 with fastp, clone calling with MiXCR) and kept in-frame beta chains. Rows matching on CDR3 protein sequence are summarized as one entry with the most common DNA and genes. Present in this sample are tens of thousands of distinct CDR3 sequences, around 4% of which were seen just once. Less than 20% of the sample comes from the top ten. Input material: whole blood. These receptors all stem from an adult who was a healthcare worker with PCR-confirmed SARS-CoV-2 infection or an uninfected control (not recorded which).

The table lists this clonotype with a few counts. V is TRBV12-3 or TRBV12-4 and J is TRBJ2-3; D might be TRBD2 (6 bases). V shed 2 bases and J shed 4 bases, with 16 bases lying between them. The CDR3 contains 16 residues. The CDR3 DNA reads as TGTGCCAGCAGTTTAAATTTAGGACTACCCGCAGATACGCAGTATTTT. It encodes CASSLNLGLPADTQYF.

This clonotype appeared many times. V usage is TRBV11-3 and J usage is TRBJ2-2; unclear D gene. Per the germline V gene, CDR1 is SGHNT and CDR2 is YENEEA. V dropped 3 bases and J dropped 5 bases, with 4 bases sitting between them. CDR3 length: 12 amino acids. As DNA, the CDR3 is TGTGCCAGCAGCTTCTTAACCGGGGAGCTGTTTTTT. This gives the protein CASSFLTGELFF.

The rearrangement links TRBV6-2 or TRBV6-3 to TRBJ1-1; TRBD1 might be the D (6 bases). Germline V lookup: CDR1 MNHEY, CDR2 SVGEGT. The CDR3 loop spans 16 amino acids. V shed 0 bases and J shed 1 base, with 12 bases lying between them. The CDR3 DNA is TGTGCCAGCAGTTACTCGTCGGGACACCAGAACACTGAAGCTTTCTTT. Its protein product is CASSYSSGHQNTEAFF.

This clonotype was counted ten times or more. The chain uses TRBV5-4 and TRBJ2-1; either TRBD1 or TRBD2 may supply D (6 bases each). Trimming removed 4 bases from V and 9 bases from J, with 26 bases in between. The germline CDR1 and CDR2 sequences are SGHNT and YYREEE (reference sequence). The CDR3 consists of 17 residues. CDR3: CASSPQSSGRGGREQFF. The DNA for the CDR3 is TGTGCCAGCAGCCCGCAATCGTCCGGGCGAGGGGGGCGTGAGCAGTTCTTC.

This clonotype was counted at least ten times. The J gene is TRBJ1-1, the V gene TRBV11-1; 7 bases fit TRBD1. The CDR3 is 18 amino acids. The junction had 11 bases not matched to a gene; V was cut back by 0 bases and J by 1 base. Germline CDR1 and CDR2: SGHAT and FQDESV (reference sequence). The DNA of the CDR3 is TGTGCCAGCAGCTTAGCCGTTAAACAGGGGACGCCGAACACTGAAGCTTTCTTT. Amino acid sequence: CASSLAVKQGTPNTEAFF.

Ten or more counts support this clonotype. The rearrangement links TRBV14 to TRBJ2-1; TRBD2 aligns across 8 bases. Germline assignment: CDR1 SGHDN and CDR2 FVKESK. J gave up 3 bases and V 5 bases, and 3 bases lay outside the gene matches. This CDR3 has 14 amino acids. CDR3 sequence (DNA): TGTGCCAGCAGCTCCCTAGCGGGCTACAATGAGCAGTTCTTC. Translation: CASSSLAGYNEQFF.

This sequence joins TRBV6-5 and TRBJ1-2; tentatively, D is TRBD1 (6 bases). Trimming pared 6 bases from V and 4 bases from J, leaving 12 bases between. The CDR3 contains 13 residues. CDR1 and CDR2 from the germline V gene are MNHEY and SVGAGI. CDR3 DNA: TGTGCCAGCAGACAGGGTAGTGGCTATGGCTACACCTTC. Translation gives CASRQGSGYGYTF.

This clonotype was picked up many times. The chain has TRBV3-1 and TRBJ2-4; TRBD1 might be the D (6 bases). CDR3 size: 14 residues. V dropped 4 bases and J dropped 3 bases, with 10 bases sitting between them. Germline V gives CDR1 LGHDT, CDR2 YNNKEL (reference sequence). The CDR3 spells CASSLGDIKNIQYF. The CDR3 DNA is TGTGCCAGCAGCCTTGGGGACATCAAAAACATTCAGTACTTC. Filled out from reference TRBV3-1 and TRBJ2-4, the complete variable domain reads DTAVSQTPKYLVTQMGNDKSIKCEQNLGHDTMYWYKQDSKKFLKIMFSYNNKELIINETVPNRFSPKSPDKAHLNLHINSLELGDSAVYFCASSLGDIKNIQYFGAGTRLSVL.

The chain recombines TRBV7-9 with TRBJ2-1, with D hard to call. V was pared by 5 bases and J by 0 bases, with 14 bases between. Germline-derived CDR1 and CDR2 are SEHNR and FQNEAQ (reference sequence). This CDR3 has 16 residues. CDR3 in DNA: TGTGCCAGCAGCCCGAGGAATCGATTCTCCTACAATGAGCAGTTCTTC. It encodes CASSPRNRFSYNEQFF.

The chain recombines TRBV12-3 or TRBV12-4 with TRBJ2-1, with 11 bases that match TRBD1. Trimming removed 7 bases from V and 11 bases from J; junction bases left unmatched: 10. The CDR3 contains 14 residues. The CDR3 region has the DNA TGTGCCAGCACACTCTCCGGGACAGGGGGAAAGCAGTTCTTC. It encodes CASTLSGTGGKQFF.

This clonotype has ten or more counts. The gene calls are TRBV29-1 and TRBJ2-7; TRBD1 matches 8 bases. Per the germline V gene, CDR1 is SQVTM and CDR2 is ANQGSEA. The CDR3 extends over 14 amino acids. The ends lost 4 bases at V and 4 bases at J; junction bases unmatched: 9. The CDR3 here is CSVAVYRGRYEQYF. The CDR3 nucleotides read TGCAGCGTTGCCGTATACAGGGGGAGATACGAGCAGTACTTC.

This clonotype occurred many times. The rearrangement joins TRBV20-1 to TRBJ2-7; weak D call: TRBD1 (5 bases). The germline V gene encodes CDR1 DFQATT and CDR2 SNEGSKA (reference sequence). V was shortened by 3 bases and J by 5 bases, with 17 bases between the two germline ends. The CDR3 is 14 residues long. The CDR3 sequence: CSARVGLDTDEQYF. CDR3 DNA sequence: TGCAGTGCTAGGGTGGGGCTAGATACCGACGAGCAGTACTTC.

This clonotype has more than one count but fewer than ten. The chain couples TRBV5-1 to TRBJ1-4; D remains ambiguous. Germline CDR1 SGHRS, CDR2 YFSETQ. Trimming took 0 bases from V and 0 from J, leaving 6 bases between them. The CDR3 sequence is 15 residues long. The CDR3 DNA sequence: TGCGCCAGCAGCTTGGGTGGTTCAACTAATGAAAAACTGTTTTTT. It yields the protein CASSLGGSTNEKLFF.

This clonotype was seen many times. The chain joins TRBV5-4 to TRBJ1-2; perhaps TRBD1 as D (6 bases). V was pared by 4 bases and J by 0 bases, with 10 bases between. In germline, CDR1 is SGHNT, CDR2 YYREEE (reference sequence). The length of the CDR3 is 14 residues. The CDR3, as DNA: TGTGCCAGCAGCACACAGGGAACTAACTATGGCTACACCTTC. It codes for CASSTQGTNYGYTF.

On this clonotype itself: This clone may be a read error of a much larger clone one base away. V usage is TRBV7-3 and J usage is TRBJ2-5; TRBD2 matches at 8 bases. J lost 7 bases, V lost 6 bases, and 7 bases had no gene match. This CDR3 has 13 amino acids. Per the germline V gene, CDR1 is SGHTA and CDR2 is FQGTGA. The CDR3: CASSPGTRVTQYF. The CDR3 nucleotides read TGTGCCAGCAGTCCCGGGACTAGGGTGACCCAGTACTTC. Drawing the rest from reference TRBV7-3 and TRBJ2-5, the complete variable domain is GAGVSQTPSNKVTEKGKYVELRCDPISGHTALYWYRQSLGQGPEFLIYFQGTGAADDSGLPNDRFFAVRPEGSVSTLKIQRTERGDSAVYLCASSPGTRVTQYFGPGTRLLVL.

This clonotype was detected many times. This chain links TRBV29-1 with TRBJ1-4; TRBD1 might be the D (5 bases). The V and J ends lost 6 bases and 4 bases respectively, with 12 bases between them. CDR1 is SQVTM and CDR2 is ANQGSEA in the germline V gene. The CDR3 length is 13 residues. Here the CDR3 DNA reads TGCAGCGTGGGGCAGGGTTATAATGAAAAACTGTTTTTT. It yields the protein CSVGQGYNEKLFF. The whole variable domain, remainder taken from reference TRBV29-1 and TRBJ1-4, is SAVISQKPSRDICQRGTSLTIQCQVDSQVTMMFWYRQQPGQSLTLIATANQGSEATYESGFVIDKFPISRPNLTFSTLTVSNMSPEDSSIYLCSVGQGYNEKLFFGSGTQLSVL.

This clonotype was picked up many times. The gene calls are TRBV6-5 and TRBJ1-2, with D tentatively TRBD1 (6 bases). V lost 5 bases to trimming and J lost 7 bases, with 8 bases between them. The CDR3 is 11 amino acids. The V gene's germline CDR1 is MNHEY and CDR2 SVGAGI. DNA for the CDR3: TGTGCCAGCAGTACAGGGATTGGCTACACCTTC. It encodes CASSTGIGYTF.

The J gene is TRBJ2-7, the V gene TRBV24-1; TRBD1 matches 7 bases. V trimming: 2 bases; J trimming: 6 bases; junction bases outside the gene matches: 9. There are 15 residues in the CDR3. CDR1 and CDR2 from the germline V gene are KGHDR and SFDVKD. This CDR3 reads CATSDSQGVRSEQYF. DNA of the CDR3: TGTGCCACCAGTGATTCCCAGGGGGTTCGGAGCGAGCAGTACTTC.

This clonotype was detected many times. The rearrangement uses TRBV12-3 or TRBV12-4 and TRBJ2-1; D possibly corresponds to TRBD2 (5 bases). V was shortened by 3 bases and J by 4 bases, with 10 bases between the two germline ends. This CDR3 is built from 14 residues. The CDR3 loop reads CASSFSGPYNEQFF. CDR3 nucleotide sequence: TGTGCCAGCAGTTTCAGCGGACCTTACAATGAGCAGTTCTTC.

This clonotype has at least ten counts. V gene TRBV28 combines with J gene TRBJ2-3, with TRBD2 matching over 7 bases. The germline CDR1 and CDR2 sequences are MDHEN and SYDVKM. Unmatched junction bases numbered 21, after V lost 6 bases and J lost 9 bases. The CDR3 contains 17 residues. Here the CDR3 DNA reads TGTGCCAGCAGCCCGAGTTGGAGGGGTAGCGGGTCGTGGACGCAGTATTTT. Translation: CASSPSWRGSGSWTQYF.

This clonotype was found many times. V and J are TRBV5-1 and TRBJ2-7, with TRBD2 as a possible D gene (5 bases). This CDR3 has 15 residues. V was shortened by 4 bases and J by 2 bases, with 16 bases between the two germline ends. Per germline, CDR1 SGHRS and CDR2 YFSETQ. In DNA, the CDR3 is TGCGCCAGCAGCCCGGGGAGCGTTTTCACCTACGAGCAGTACTTC. Translating it yields CASSPGSVFTYEQYF. The variable domain in full, completed from reference TRBV5-1 and TRBJ2-7, reads KAGVTQTPRYLIKTRGQQVTLSCSPISGHRSVSWYQQTPGQGLQFLFEYFSETQRNKGNFPGRFSGRQFSNSRSEMNVSTLELGDSALYLCASSPGSVFTYEQYFGPGTRLTVT.